The rows below give T cell receptor beta chains drawn from one sample of a study of T cell repertoires in cytomegalovirus infection. MiXCR, applied by TCRdb to the reads, yields one record per CDR3 protein. The table has around 440,000 distinct CDR3 sequences, roughly 10% seen once; the top ten hold more than 8.5%. Sequenced: PBMCs. These receptors were collected from a human donor in good health (CMV status not recorded). Some clones in this sample may be carry-over from other donors' samples. CDR3s include the opening cysteine and the closing phenylalanine or tryptophan. The order of the fields is V gene, D gene, J gene, clone size, CDR3 DNA, CDR3 protein. The D gene is left open where the match is weak. Clone sizes are given selectively: once, few, many, or a class where the clone is expanded.

>TRBV5-1|TRBD1|TRBJ2-1|-
TGCGCCAGCAGCTTCCTGACAGGGTTGGATGAGCAGTTCTTC
CASSFLTGLDEQFF
>TRBV5-1|TRBD2|TRBJ2-5|many
TGCGCCAGCAGCCCTAGCGGGAGCCAAGAGACCCAGTACTTC
CASSPSGSQETQYF
>TRBV29-1|-|TRBJ2-7|few
TGCAGCGTTGAAGGAGGTGAGCTGGGGTACTACGAGCAGTACTTC
CSVEGGELGYYEQYF
>TRBV6-1|TRBD1|TRBJ2-1|-
TGTGCCAGCAGATCCGGGACAGGGGGTCGGGATGAGCAGTTCTTC
CASRSGTGGRDEQFF
>TRBV6-1|-|TRBJ1-5|many
TGTGCCAGCAGTGAGCGGCAGGGTCAGCCCCAGCATTTT
CASSERQGQPQHF
>TRBV3-1|-|TRBJ2-7|-
TGTGCCAGCAGCCGCCCAGAAGGGGGGTCCCGACCCTACGAGCAGTACTTC
CASSRPEGGSRPYEQYF
>TRBV2|-|TRBJ2-7|many
TGTGCCAGCATGACAGGACTAGTGAGCTCCTACGAGCAGTACTTC
CASMTGLVSSYEQYF
>TRBV6-6|TRBD1|TRBJ1-1|many
TGTGCCAGCAGCCCCGTCCCGGGACAGGGAGCGGGTGCTGAAGCTTTCTTT
CASSPVPGQGAGAEAFF
>TRBV20-1|-|TRBJ2-5|many
TGCAGTGCTAGAGCCCGGATAGGGGGTACAGAGACCCAGTACTTC
CSARARIGGTETQYF
>TRBV6-2/TRBV6-3|-|TRBJ1-2|-
TGTGCCAGCAGTTACGGAGGACCAACCTACTATGGCTACACCTTC
CASSYGGPTYYGYTF
>TRBV29-1|-|TRBJ1-2|-
TGCAGCGTTGACTCGGGTTCCTATGGCTACACCTTC
CSVDSGSYGYTF
>TRBV4-2|TRBD2|TRBJ2-2|many
TGTGCCAGCAGCCTCGGACTAGCGATTACCGGGGAGCTGTTTTTT
CASSLGLAITGELFF
>TRBV12-3/TRBV12-4|-|TRBJ2-5|many
TGTGCCAGCAGCTTAAGGGAAGAGACCCAGTACTTC
CASSLREETQYF
>TRBV25-1|TRBD2|TRBJ2-1|many
TGTGCCAGCAGTCGTTCTAGCGGGAAGTTTAATGAGCAGTTCTTC
CASSRSSGKFNEQFF
>TRBV6-2/TRBV6-3|-|TRBJ2-3|many
TGTGCCAGCAGTTACTCGGTAGGGGACCACACAGATACGCAGTATTTT
CASSYSVGDHTDTQYF
>TRBV28|-|TRBJ2-1|-
TGTGCCAGCCGGGGGCCGAGCTCCTACAATGAGCAGTTCTTC
CASRGPSSYNEQFF
>TRBV7-2|-|TRBJ2-7|many
TGTGCCAGCAGCTTAGAGGACCTCCTCGGCGAGCAGTACTTC
CASSLEDLLGEQYF
>TRBV15|-|TRBJ2-1|once
TGTGCCACCAGCAGCATAGAGAATGAGCAGTTCTTC
CATSSIENEQFF
>TRBV7-2|-|TRBJ1-1|many
TGTGCCAGCAGCTTCTCGGCTAATGGAGAAGCTTTCTTT
CASSFSANGEAFF
>TRBV7-6|-|TRBJ2-1|many
TGTGCCAGCAGCTTGTATGGAAATGAGCAGTTCTTC
CASSLYGNEQFF
>TRBV6-5|-|TRBJ2-7|many
TGTGCCAGCAGACCCACAGGGTTCGACGAGCAGTACTTC
CASRPTGFDEQYF
>TRBV7-2|-|TRBJ1-2|many
TGTGCCAGCAGCTTAGAGTTGGGCTATGGCTACACCTTC
CASSLELGYGYTF
>TRBV7-3|TRBD2|TRBJ2-1|-
TGTGCCAGCAGCTATCGAGCGGGGGGGCGGGGTGAGCAGTTCTTC
CASSYRAGGRGEQFF
>TRBV9|TRBD1|TRBJ2-3|many
TGTGCCAGCAGCCCTACCTCGGGACAGGGGATCGCAGATACGCAGTATTTT
CASSPTSGQGIADTQYF
>TRBV5-1|-|TRBJ1-2|-
TGCGCCAGCAGCTTGGGCAGTGGGAATAACTATGGCTACACCTTC
CASSLGSGNNYGYTF
>TRBV3-1|-|TRBJ2-5|-
TGTGCCAGCAGCCAAATAAGGGAGACCCAGTACTTC
CASSQIRETQYF
>TRBV7-9|-|TRBJ1-2|many
TGTGCCAGCAGCTTAGTAGGCTGGGGTACCGGTGGCTACACCTTC
CASSLVGWGTGGYTF
>TRBV7-9|-|TRBJ2-1|many
TGTGCCAGCAGCCGCAGTCGCAATGAGCAGTTCTTC
CASSRSRNEQFF
>TRBV12-3/TRBV12-4|TRBD1|TRBJ1-4|many
TGTGCCAGCAGTACCCCAAAGGACAGGGCCTCATCACGGGGTGAAAAACTGTTTTTT
CASSTPKDRASSRGEKLFF
>TRBV29-1|-|TRBJ1-1|many
TGCAGCGTTCTACAGGAAGACACTGAAGCTTTCTTT
CSVLQEDTEAFF
>TRBV6-5|-|TRBJ1-2|many
TGTGCCACTAGGGGCCCCAACTATGGCTACACCTTC
CATRGPNYGYTF
>TRBV29-1|TRBD2|TRBJ2-3|many
TGCAGCGTTGACGCTAGCGGGGGGAACACAGATACGCAGTATTTT
CSVDASGGNTDTQYF
>TRBV6-5|-|TRBJ1-2|-
TGTGCCAGCAGCCCCGGGGGCATTAACTATGGCTACACCTTC
CASSPGGINYGYTF
>TRBV12-3/TRBV12-4|-|TRBJ2-2|-
TGTGCCAGCAGAGGGACTCTGAACACCGGGGAGCTGTTTTTT
CASRGTLNTGELFF
>TRBV7-2|TRBD1|TRBJ2-7|many
TGTGCCAGCAGCCAATTCGCGACAGGGAACTACGAGCAGTACTTC
CASSQFATGNYEQYF
>TRBV5-6|-|TRBJ1-1|many
TGTGCCAGCAGCACCCGACATGCCATGAACACTGAAGCTTTCTTT
CASSTRHAMNTEAFF
>TRBV3-1|TRBD2|TRBJ2-1|few
TGTGCCAGCAGCCCAATGACTAGCGTTGACAATGAGCAGTTCTTC
CASSPMTSVDNEQFF
>TRBV28|-|TRBJ2-7|once
TGTGCCAGCAGGCAGGGGCGAGCCTACGAGCAGTACTTC
CASRQGRAYEQYF
>TRBV27|-|TRBJ1-5|-
TGTGCCAGCAGTTTTCAGGGAGAGAGTCAGCCCCAGCATTTT
CASSFQGESQPQHF
>TRBV4-2|TRBD2|TRBJ2-1|few
TGTGCCAGCAGCCAAGATCACGACGGACTAGTGAGCTCCTACAATGAGCAGTTCTTC
CASSQDHDGLVSSYNEQFF
>TRBV29-1|TRBD1|TRBJ2-5|-
TGCAGCGTTGCCGGGACAGGGCGGCCGGAGACCCAGTACTTC
CSVAGTGRPETQYF
>TRBV5-4|TRBD2|TRBJ2-5|many
TGTGCCAGCAGCCCGACTAGCGGGGGACCTCAAGAGACCCAGTACTTC
CASSPTSGGPQETQYF
>TRBV6-2/TRBV6-3|TRBD2|TRBJ2-3|-
TGTGCCAGCAGTGGGAGACCGGGACTAGCGGGAGAAGAAGATACGCAGTATTTT
CASSGRPGLAGEEDTQYF
>TRBV6-2/TRBV6-3|-|TRBJ2-3|many
TGTGCCAGCAGTTACGTGGAGAACAGCTTCACAGATACGCAGTATTTT
CASSYVENSFTDTQYF
>TRBV29-1|-|TRBJ2-1|few
TGCAGCGTTGAACTCGGGTTGCGGAACAATGAGCAGTTCTTC
CSVELGLRNNEQFF
>TRBV29-1|-|TRBJ1-2|-
TGCAGCGTTGGGGGAAGGGGCGATCCTCTGTATGGCTACACCTTC
CSVGGRGDPLYGYTF
>TRBV6-1|-|TRBJ1-5|many
TGTGCCAGCAGTCGAGCAGGGCTGGCTCAGCCCCAGCATTTT
CASSRAGLAQPQHF
>TRBV29-1|TRBD2|TRBJ2-5|many
TGCAGCGTGCGGGAGACTAGTCCCGTCCAAGAGACCCAGTACTTC
CSVRETSPVQETQYF
>TRBV28|-|TRBJ1-5|many
TGTGCCAGCAGTTTTGAAAGAATTTTAGATCAGCCCCAGCATTTT
CASSFERILDQPQHF
>TRBV9|TRBD1|TRBJ1-1|-
TGTGCCAGCAGCGCCTCTCCGGGACAGGGGTACACTGAAGCTTTCTTT
CASSASPGQGYTEAFF
>TRBV2|TRBD2|TRBJ2-1|-
TGTGCCAGATTGACTAGCAGAAATGAGCAGTTCTTC
CARLTSRNEQFF
>TRBV7-2|-|TRBJ2-5|many
TGTGCCAGCAGCTCTCTGGACCCGCGGCAAGAGACCCAGTACTTC
CASSSLDPRQETQYF
>TRBV29-1|-|TRBJ2-3|-
TGCAGCGTGGAAATCAACAGGGGAGGGTCAGATACGCAGTATTTT
CSVEINRGGSDTQYF
>TRBV4-2|-|TRBJ1-2|few
TGTGCCAGCAGCCAACATCGTAGCAGGGGAGGGACTAGTGGTGGCTACACCTTC
CASSQHRSRGGTSGGYTF
>TRBV7-8|-|TRBJ1-1|-
TGTGCCAGCAGCTTAGCGGACGGGGGTTTCCCTGAAGCTTTCTTT
CASSLADGGFPEAFF